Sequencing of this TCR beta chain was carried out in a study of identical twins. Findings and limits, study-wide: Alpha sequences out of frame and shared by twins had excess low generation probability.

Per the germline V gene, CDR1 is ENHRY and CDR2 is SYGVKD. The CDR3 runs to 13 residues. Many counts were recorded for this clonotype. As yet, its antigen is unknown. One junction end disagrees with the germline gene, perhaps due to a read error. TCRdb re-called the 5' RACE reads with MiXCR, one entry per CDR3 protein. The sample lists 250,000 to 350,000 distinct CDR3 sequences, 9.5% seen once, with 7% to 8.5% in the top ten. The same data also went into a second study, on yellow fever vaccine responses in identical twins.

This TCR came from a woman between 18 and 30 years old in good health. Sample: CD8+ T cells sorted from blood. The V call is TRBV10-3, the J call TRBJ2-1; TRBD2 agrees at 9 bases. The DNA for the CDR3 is TGTGCCATCAGTGATACTACTAGCGGGCGTACGAGCTTC. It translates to CAISDTTSGRTSF.